This is a list of T cell receptor beta chains from one sample in a study of T cell repertoires in cytomegalovirus infection. TCRdb analysed the reads with MiXCR anew, one entry per CDR3 protein. The sample lists more than 400,000 distinct CDR3 sequences, around 27% occurring once. Sequenced material: PBMCs. These TCRs come from a human donor in good health (CMV status not recorded). Some clones in this sample may be carry-over from other donors' samples. CDR3s leave out the opening cysteine and the closing phenylalanine or tryptophan. A D gene is named only where the DNA matches it firmly.

d_call	v_call	j_call	cdr3_aa
TRBD2	TRBV7-2	TRBJ2-5	ASSRSGNQETQY
TRBD1	TRBV6-2/TRBV6-3	TRBJ2-5	ASRFAGTGQETQY
-	TRBV9	TRBJ2-5	ASARKTGPLETQY
-	TRBV10-3	TRBJ2-2	AISENLSTGELF
TRBD2	TRBV11-3	TRBJ2-3	ASSKSSRERADTQY
TRBD2	TRBV4-1	TRBJ2-5	ASSESPGLAAQETQY
-	TRBV20-1	TRBJ1-2	SARDPPAWSYGYT
TRBD1	TRBV4-3	TRBJ2-3	ASSQESPGTGVWDTQY
TRBD1	TRBV7-8	TRBJ1-6	ASSQLNRGGNSPLH
TRBD2	TRBV4-3	TRBJ2-1	ASSAGGAGDAEQF
TRBD2	TRBV28	TRBJ2-7	ASSARGGEQY
-	TRBV12-3/TRBV12-4	TRBJ1-1	ASRNVNTEAF
TRBD2	TRBV24-1	TRBJ2-1	ATGVTSGRAYNEQF
-	TRBV7-2	TRBJ1-1	ASSRDHMNTEAF
TRBD1	TRBV4-1	TRBJ1-3	ASSPNVGQGGNTIY
-	TRBV11-2	TRBJ1-2	ASRNPGTNYGYT
-	TRBV4-3	TRBJ1-1	ASSQAAGVPEAF
TRBD2	TRBV12-3/TRBV12-4	TRBJ2-2	ASSGQAGVTGELF
-	TRBV7-2	TRBJ1-1	ASSGESEAF
-	TRBV12-3/TRBV12-4	TRBJ2-1	ASSLTARAEQF
TRBD1	TRBV7-8	TRBJ2-3	ASSAGGLLSTDTQY
TRBD2	TRBV20-1	TRBJ2-5	SARDLPLASKGETQY